This TCR beta chain emerged from a study of T cell responses to AZD1222 COVID-19 vaccine. The repertoire was sequenced with immunoSEQ multiplex PCR; TCRdb's copy has only in-frame clones and lacks some. Found here are roughly 120,000 clones, roughly 86% of them singletons; the top ten hold around 3%. The germline V gene has CDR1 GTSNPN and CDR2 SVGIG (reference sequence). The V and J ends lost 2 bases and 2 bases, in that order; junction bases with no gene match: 4. The CDR3 contains 15 residues. The gene calls are TRBV30 and TRBJ1-5; 9 bases map to TRBD1. The sequence came from an adult who received the AZD1222 COVID-19 vaccine. The sequencing used peripheral blood, collected 28 days after the second AZD1222 dose. Here the CDR3 reads CAWSSWDRGNQPQHF. CDR3 coding DNA: TGTGCCTGGAGTTCTTGGGACAGGGGCAATCAGCCCCAGCATTTT. Full variable domain (rest looked up from reference TRBV30 and TRBJ1-5): SQTIHQWPATLVQPVGSPLSLECTVEGTSNPNLYWYRQAAGRGLQLLFYSVGIGQISSEVPQNLSASRPQDRQFILSSKKLLLSDSGFYLCAWSSWDRGNQPQHFGDGTRLSIL.